This T cell receptor beta chain came from a study of tumor-infiltrating lymphocytes in primary liver carcinoma. General study results and limits: Tumor-adjacent and tumor-blood pairs overlapped less than tumor region pairs did.

The CDR3 is made up of 14 amino acids. Germline V gene data show CDR1 as SGHDT and CDR2 as YYEEEE. Trimming left V 0 bases short and J 4 bases short, with 8 bases between. RNA and DNA were co-extracted from around 20-30 mg of unsorted bulk tissue. Every tumor specimen contained over 80% viable tumor cells. This clonotype was seen many times. Its antigen is not identified. Synthesis of TCR beta cDNA was carried out from about 500 ng total RNA with a constant-region primer. Library construction for TCR beta comprised three nested multiplex PCR rounds performed with slightly modified ARM-PCR. The opening two PCR rounds, around 11 cycles each, paired TRBV1-TRBV30 forward primers with a C-beta reverse primer. Each CDR3 protein is one row after TCRdb ran MiXCR on the multiplex PCR reads. The data contain roughly 120,000 distinct CDR3 sequences, around 62% of them singletons.

The chain couples TRBV5-6 to TRBJ1-5, with D uncertain. Source material: liver tumor tissue from sampling region 1. The subset: tumor region T1, superior pole. This TCR came from a woman in her fifties or sixties with primary liver carcinoma and hepatitis B virus infection. CDR3 loop: CASSLALGNQPQHF. The CDR3 DNA follows: TGTGCCAGCAGCTTGGCCCTGGGGAATCAGCCCCAGCATTTT.